Below are 14 T cell receptor beta chains sequenced from a single sample in a study of cytomegalovirus exposure and HLA in healthy donors. In the PCR, 60 Vbeta and 13 Jbeta primers were used. TCRdb's table, derived via immunoSEQ multiplex PCR, lists solely in-frame clones and lacks some. The sample contains 310,000 or so clones, roughly 89% of which appear only once. Material: PBMCs. Every receptor here comes from a woman aged 18-29 years in good health and CMV-seronegative.

J is TRBJ2-1 and V is TRBV9; D gene ambiguous. Germline V gene sequence: CDR1 SGDLS, CDR2 YYNGEE. Trimming removed 4 bases from V and 11 bases from J, with 10 bases in between. This CDR3 has 11 residues. Here the CDR3 DNA reads TGTGCCAGCAGCCCAGGTCATAAGCAGTTCTTC. Encoded protein: CASSPGHKQFF.

Turning to this clone: One junction end disagrees with the germline gene, perhaps due to a read error. The V gene is TRBV4-1, the J gene TRBJ1-1; TRBD1 agrees at 11 bases. The CDR3 is 18 amino acids. The V gene's germline CDR1 is MGHRA and CDR2 YSYEKL. The CDR3 region has the DNA TGCGTCAGCAGCCAAGCTTTTGGACAGGGGGCCGTTGGCACTGAAGCTTTCTTT. Residues: CVSSQAFGQGAVGTEAFF.

Written as DNA, the CDR3 is TGCGCCAGCAGCCAAACCTTAGTAGAGCAGTACTTC. The encoded protein is CASSQTLVEQYF. This chain joins TRBV5-1 and TRBJ2-7; D uncertain. The V and J ends lost 4 bases and 7 bases respectively, with 12 bases between them. Germline loops: CDR1 SGHRS, CDR2 YFSETQ. This CDR3 contains 12 residues.

The rearrangement uses TRBV6-5 and TRBJ1-2; D is perhaps TRBD1 (5 bases). The CDR3 spans 15 residues. V lost 5 bases and J lost 4, with 17 bases in between. Germline CDR1 MNHEY, CDR2 SVGAGI. The CDR3 is CASSAWGGTPYGYTF. In DNA, the CDR3 is TGTGCCAGCAGTGCATGGGGGGGAACTCCCTATGGCTACACCTTC.

Concerning this clone: An end of the junction does not agree with germline; a read error may underlie this. The identical CDR3 is also encoded by other nucleotide sequences in the sample. V is TRBV6-5 and J is TRBJ1-6; 9 nucleotides align to TRBD1. The CDR3 is 15 residues long. Germline V CDR1 and CDR2: MNHEY, SVGAGI. The chain's CDR3 is CASSLGTGSNSPLHF. The CDR3 DNA reads as TGTGCCAGCAGTTTAGGGACAGGGTCAAATTCCCCCCTCCACTTT.

This clone has only one observation. The chain combines TRBV5-4 with TRBJ2-7, with 9 bases identical to TRBD1. Germline V lookup: CDR1 SGHNT, CDR2 YYREEE (reference sequence). Trimming at V came to 0 bases and at J to 3 bases, leaving 1 base not matched to a gene. This CDR3 spans 14 amino acids. The CDR3 nucleotides read TGTGCCAGCAGCTTGGGGACAGGGGTCTACGAGCAGTACTTC. Translating gives CASSLGTGVYEQYF.

The CDR3 sequence is CASSPPGTGQQGGYTF. In nucleotides, the CDR3 is TGTGCCAGCAGTCCTCCCGGAACAGGCCAGCAGGGTGGCTACACCTTC. The rearrangement joins TRBV27 to TRBJ1-2; TRBD1 is a possible D gene (5 bases). CDR1 and CDR2 from the germline V gene are MNHEY and SMNVEV (reference sequence). Trimming shortened V by 5 bases and J by 7 bases, and 23 bases separated the two germline ends. The CDR3 runs to 16 residues.

The chain employs TRBV30 and TRBJ2-5; 8 nucleotides match TRBD1. CDR1 is GTSNPN and CDR2 is SVGIG in the germline V gene (reference sequence). The CDR3 totals 15 residues. V trimming: 1 base; J trimming: 5 bases; junction bases outside the gene matches: 9. The CDR3 is CAWSGGTGHIETQYF. Written as DNA, the CDR3 is TGTGCCTGGAGTGGCGGGACAGGCCATATTGAGACCCAGTACTTC.

This chain connects TRBV9 to TRBJ2-3; 8 bases fit TRBD2. This CDR3 spans 16 amino acids. In germline, CDR1 is SGDLS, CDR2 YYNGEE. The junction had 3 bases not matched to a gene; V was cut back by 0 bases and J by 0 bases. In nucleotides, the CDR3 is TGTGCCAGCAGCGTAGGCGGGGGGTACAGCACAGATACGCAGTATTTT. Protein product: CASSVGGGYSTDTQYF.

This clone was counted once. This sequence joins TRBV5-4 and TRBJ2-1; tentative D call: TRBD2 (6 bases). The CDR3 loop spans 14 amino acids. Trimming took off 2 bases at V and 2 bases at J, with 8 bases between the two ends. Germline CDR1 reads SGHNT; CDR2 reads YYREEE (reference sequence). CDR3 loop: CASSLPGAYNEQFF. CDR3 bases: TGTGCCAGCAGCTTACCGGGGGCCTACAATGAGCAGTTCTTC.

The chain uses TRBV6-4 and TRBJ1-1; D remains ambiguous. The V gene's germline CDR1 is MRHNA and CDR2 SNTAGT. Between the trimmed V and J ends, which lost 7 bases and 5 bases, there was a span of 20 bases. CDR3 size: 15 residues. The CDR3 loop is CASKSVWVSVTEAFF. CDR3 nucleotides: TGTGCCAGCAAATCCGTCTGGGTAAGCGTGACTGAAGCTTTCTTT.

The rearrangement joins TRBV9 to TRBJ2-6; D might be TRBD2 (6 bases). Between the trimmed V and J ends, which lost 0 bases and 1 base, there was a span of 8 bases. CDR1 SGDLS and CDR2 YYNGEE come from the germline V gene. The CDR3 contains 16 residues. The CDR3 loop reads CASSVGRASGANVLTF. For the CDR3, the DNA is TGTGCCAGCAGCGTAGGGAGGGCTTCTGGGGCCAACGTCCTGACTTTC. Drawing the rest from reference TRBV9 and TRBJ2-6, the complete variable domain is DSGVTQTPKHLITATGQRVTLRCSPRSGDLSVYWYQQSLDQGLQFLIQYYNGEERAKGNILERFSAQQFPDLHSELNLSSLELGDSALYFCASSVGRASGANVLTFGAGSRLTVL.

The chain links TRBV2 to TRBJ2-3; 7 nucleotides line up with TRBD1. Germline CDR1 is SNHLY and CDR2 is FYNNEI. The CDR3 extends over 13 amino acids. V was clipped by 8 bases and J by 6 bases; unmatched bases: 8. The CDR3 sequence: CASDRERVDTQYF. The CDR3 region has the DNA TGTGCCAGCGACAGGGAGAGGGTCGATACGCAGTATTTT.

This chain links TRBV27 with TRBJ2-7; 8 bases align to TRBD1. Trimming took 6 bases from V and 1 from J; bases not matched to a gene: 8. Germline values: CDR1 MNHEY, CDR2 SMNVEV (reference sequence). This CDR3 contains 15 residues. The CDR3 reads CASRPRGLVSYEQYF. In nucleotides, the CDR3 is TGTGCCAGCAGACCCAGGGGGCTGGTGTCCTACGAGCAGTACTTC.